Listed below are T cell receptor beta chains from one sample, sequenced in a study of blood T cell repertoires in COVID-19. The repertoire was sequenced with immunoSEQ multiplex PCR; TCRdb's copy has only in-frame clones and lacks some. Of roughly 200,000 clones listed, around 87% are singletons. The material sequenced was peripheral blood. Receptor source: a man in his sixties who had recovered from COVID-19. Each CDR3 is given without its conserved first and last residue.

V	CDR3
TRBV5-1	ASSLAAGGGSEAF
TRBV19	ASSIPPGRNTIY
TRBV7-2	ASSFVRGTYEQY
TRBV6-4	ASREGQNTDTQY
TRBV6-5	ASSVGIGGNSPLH
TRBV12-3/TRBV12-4	ASTPGGNYGYT
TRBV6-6	ASSYGGVDEKLF
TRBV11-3	ASSFTGTGQETQY
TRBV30	AWSVIAGVGDEQF
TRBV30	AWSVSAGNTIY
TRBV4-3	ASSQDGLLYNEQF
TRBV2	ASSEILAAEQY
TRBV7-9	ASSLDGGRARYEQY
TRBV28	ASSSPGTTDEKLF
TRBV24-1	ATSSLYPRQGHTGELF
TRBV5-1	ASSLEGNYGYT
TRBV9	ASSVETPLAGGTDTQY
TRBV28	ASSLPGPSSYEQY
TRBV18	ASSPRQKLRNQPQH
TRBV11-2	ASSSTSGGSYNEQF
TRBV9	ASSVSPTLAKNIQY
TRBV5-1	ASSIYMLSGTEAF
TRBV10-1	ARQVREYSNQPQH
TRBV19	ASRPVTGNTEAF
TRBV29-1	SSDRADEQF
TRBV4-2	ASSQRNTGELF
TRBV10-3	AIRDRGDEQF
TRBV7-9	ASSNDRGQVDTQY
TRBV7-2	ASSLVPGGTTSTDTQY
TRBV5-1	ASGTGGSGELF
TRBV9	ASSIQTNTGELF
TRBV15	ATSRGSENEKLF
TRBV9	ASSPTDTYTEAF
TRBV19	ASSIKGQGNSNQPQH
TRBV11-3	ASSLVNRVRQGRGTEAF
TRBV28	ASSLLGQGTGELF
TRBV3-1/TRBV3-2	ASSQGPQENTEAF
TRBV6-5	ASSYWGRSTNGYT
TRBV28	ASLKGDQETQY
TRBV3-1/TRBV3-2	ASSQAGGNEQF
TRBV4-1	ASSQVGQGNNIGELF
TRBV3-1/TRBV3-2	ASSQRRGSSYNSPLH
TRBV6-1	ASSERLAGGYNEQF
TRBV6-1	ASSEAVLATGELF
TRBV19	ASSIGGELSDTQY
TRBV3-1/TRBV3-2	ASSPNPGADEQF
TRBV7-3	ASSLTPVLAGSLDTGELF
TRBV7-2	ASSSKVGWAYGYT
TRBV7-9	ASSHDREHTEAF
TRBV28	ASSFLAPQGGYT
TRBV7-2	ASSPGITGELF